The clone carrying this T cell receptor (beta chain) turned up a few times. Its cognate antigen is unknown. Authors of the study amplified TCR beta CDR3 regions from RNA transcripts. The study used the HTBI primer set for a first-round RT-PCR of the TCR CDR3. TCRdb analysed the multiplex PCR reads with MiXCR anew, one entry per CDR3 protein. The top ten hold 25% to 30% of the sample, which has over 350,000 distinct CDR3 sequences, over 12% seen once. The study based diagnoses on clinical symptoms, serum thyroxine and TRAb, thyroid ultrasound and orbital computed tomography. The PBMCs had their origin in more than 9.5 ml of fresh peripheral blood. The data originate from a study of T cells in Graves' hyperthyroidism and ophthalmopathy. The study's findings and limits: Stable hyperthyroidism was separated from ophthalmopathy by a model based on 13 V-J features.

Trimming removed 3 bases from V and 7 bases from J, with 11 bases in between. CDR1 is SGHRS and CDR2 is YFSETQ in the germline V gene. The CDR3 covers 14 residues. The rearrangement joins TRBV5-1 to TRBJ1-6; D uncertain. This TCR was sampled from a man over 45 with Graves' ophthalmopathy. Material for sequencing was blood. The CDR3 sequence is CASSSETENSPLHF. DNA for the CDR3: TGCGCCAGCAGCTCCGAGACGGAGAATTCACCCCTCCACTTT.